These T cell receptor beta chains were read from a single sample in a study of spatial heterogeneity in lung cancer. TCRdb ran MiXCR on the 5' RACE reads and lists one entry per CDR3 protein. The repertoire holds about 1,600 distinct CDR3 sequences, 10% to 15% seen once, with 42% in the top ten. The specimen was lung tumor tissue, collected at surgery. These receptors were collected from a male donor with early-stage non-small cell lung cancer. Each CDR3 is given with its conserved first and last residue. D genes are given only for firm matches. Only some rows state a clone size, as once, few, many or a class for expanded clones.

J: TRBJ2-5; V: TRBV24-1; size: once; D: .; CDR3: CATRAREEETQYF
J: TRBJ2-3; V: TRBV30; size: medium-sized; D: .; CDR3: CAWSRETHQGDTQYF
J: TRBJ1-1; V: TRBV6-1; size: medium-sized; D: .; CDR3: CASSLTPDVEAFF
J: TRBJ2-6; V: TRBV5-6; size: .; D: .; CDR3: CASSLVDALSSGANVLTF
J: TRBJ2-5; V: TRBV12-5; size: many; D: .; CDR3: CASARPRERRGETQYF
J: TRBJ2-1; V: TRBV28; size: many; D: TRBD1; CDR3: CASSSPGQGAYNEQFF
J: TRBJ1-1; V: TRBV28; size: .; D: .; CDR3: CASSFPDARTEAFF
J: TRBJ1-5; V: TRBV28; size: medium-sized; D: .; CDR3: CASSLRWGAQPQHF
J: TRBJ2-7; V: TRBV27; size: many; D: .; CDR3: CASLPDSNSYEQYF
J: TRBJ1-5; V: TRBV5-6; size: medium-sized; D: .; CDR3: CASSLGGSNQPQHF
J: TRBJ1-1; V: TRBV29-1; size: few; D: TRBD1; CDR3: CSDNRGRRTARDTEAFF
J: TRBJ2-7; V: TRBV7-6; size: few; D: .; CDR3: CASSQRGGSSYEQYF
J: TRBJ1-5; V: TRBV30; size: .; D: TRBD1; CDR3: CAWSIAWDSNQPQHF